This TCR beta chain is from a study of T-cell reconstitution after alpha-beta-depleted transplantation in children. A TCRbeta library incorporating unique molecular identifiers was prepared. TCRdb re-called the PCR reads through MiXCR, storing one row per CDR3 protein. The sample contains hundreds of thousands of distinct CDR3 sequences, about 16% of which appear only once. V lost 4 bases, J lost 6 bases, and 17 bases lay in between. Looked up from germline, CDR1 is LGHDT and CDR2 is YNNKEL (reference sequence). CDR3 length equals 15 residues. This receptor was obtained from a boy under three years old who had a stem cell transplant for Wiskott-Aldrich syndrome, so the T cells may come from the graft donor. This sequence joins TRBV3-1 and TRBJ2-3; a possible D gene is TRBD1 (5 bases). The specimen was PBMCs, mostly from graft donor cells, collected 360 days after TCRalphabeta/CD19-depleted stem cell transplant. The CDR3 sequence: CASSRKAPRGDTQYF. The DNA of the CDR3 is TGTGCCAGCAGCCGAAAAGCCCCTAGGGGCGATACGCAGTATTTT.